A selection of T cell receptor beta chains follows, all from one sample in a study of T cells in Graves' hyperthyroidism and ophthalmopathy. TCRdb reanalysed the multiplex PCR reads using MiXCR and keeps one entry per CDR3 protein. The table includes fewer than 700,000 distinct CDR3 sequences, around 15% detected once. Specimen: blood. Every receptor here comes from a woman aged 25 to 45 with Graves' hyperthyroidism. The CDR3 runs from the conserved cysteine through the conserved F or W. D genes are given only for firm matches. Clone size is given as how often the clone was seen (once, few, many) or a class if it is expanded.

j_call	clone_size	v_call	d_call	cdr3_nt	cdr3_aa
TRBJ2-1	many	TRBV5-1	TRBD1	TGCGCCAGCAGCCCTGGGACAGCCGGCGGCGAGCAGTTCTTC	CASSPGTAGGEQFF
TRBJ1-2	many	TRBV18	NA	TGTGCCAGCTCACTGTCAGCCACTAACTATGGCTACACCTTC	CASSLSATNYGYTF
TRBJ2-7	many	TRBV11-1	NA	TGTGCCAGCAGCTATGGACGGATCTACGAGCAGTACTTC	CASSYGRIYEQYF
TRBJ2-5	many	TRBV12-3/TRBV12-4	NA	TGTGCCAGCACCATAACGGGAACAGTTGGAGAGACCCAGTACTTC	CASTITGTVGETQYF
TRBJ2-7	few	TRBV7-3	TRBD1	TGTGCCAGCAGCTCGACCCGGGGGACAGGACCGACTCTATACGAGCAGTACTTC	CASSSTRGTGPTLYEQYF
TRBJ2-1	many	TRBV12-3/TRBV12-4	TRBD1	TGTGCCAGCAGCCGTGACAGGGGGGCTTACAATGAGCAGTTCTTC	CASSRDRGAYNEQFF
TRBJ2-7	many	TRBV11-3	NA	TGTGCCAGCAGCTTAGCCGCCGAGAGAGAGCAGTACTTC	CASSLAAEREQYF
TRBJ2-1	many	TRBV6-2/TRBV6-3	NA	TGTGCCAGCAACTCGGGGTACAATGAGCAGTTCTTC	CASNSGYNEQFF
TRBJ2-5	many	TRBV28	NA	TGTGCCAGCAGTCCCCCGAACACGGAGACCCAGTACTTC	CASSPPNTETQYF
TRBJ1-1	few	TRBV9	NA	TGTGCCAGCAGCGCCGGACCAGGATGGCCCGAAGCTTTCTTT	CASSAGPGWPEAFF
TRBJ2-6	few	TRBV10-3	TRBD1	TGTGCCATCAGTGACCTGGGACAGGGGGCCAGGGGGGCCAACGTCCTGACTTTC	CAISDLGQGARGANVLTF
TRBJ1-5	few	TRBV4-3	TRBD1	TGCGCCAGCAGCCAAGATAGTGGGACAGGATTTCAGCCCCAGCATTTT	CASSQDSGTGFQPQHF
TRBJ2-7	few	TRBV29-1	TRBD1	TGCAGCGTTGAGGACAGGGGGACATACGAGCAGTACTTC	CSVEDRGTYEQYF
TRBJ2-2	many	TRBV7-2	TRBD2	TGTGCCAGCAGCTCCGGCAGGCTAGCGGGAGGTGCCGGGGAGCTGTTTTTT	CASSSGRLAGGAGELFF